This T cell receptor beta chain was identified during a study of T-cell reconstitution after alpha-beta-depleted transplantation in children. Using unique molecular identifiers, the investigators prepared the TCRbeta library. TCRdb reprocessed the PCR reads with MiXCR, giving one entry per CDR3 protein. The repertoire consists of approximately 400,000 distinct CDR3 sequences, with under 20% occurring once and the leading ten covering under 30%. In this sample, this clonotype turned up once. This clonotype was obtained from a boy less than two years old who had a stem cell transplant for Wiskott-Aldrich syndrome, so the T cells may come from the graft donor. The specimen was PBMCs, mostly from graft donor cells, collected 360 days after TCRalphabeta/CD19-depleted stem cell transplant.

The CDR3 DNA reads TGTGCCAGCTCGGGGACAGGGAGGGGAAACACCATATATTTT. It specifies CASSGTGRGNTIYF. V gene TRBV28 combines with J gene TRBJ1-3; 9 bases are shared with TRBD1. The CDR3 extends over 14 amino acids. Germline V gene sequence: CDR1 MDHEN, CDR2 SYDVKM. Losses at the gene ends were 8 bases for V and 4 bases for J; bases not matched to a gene: 6.